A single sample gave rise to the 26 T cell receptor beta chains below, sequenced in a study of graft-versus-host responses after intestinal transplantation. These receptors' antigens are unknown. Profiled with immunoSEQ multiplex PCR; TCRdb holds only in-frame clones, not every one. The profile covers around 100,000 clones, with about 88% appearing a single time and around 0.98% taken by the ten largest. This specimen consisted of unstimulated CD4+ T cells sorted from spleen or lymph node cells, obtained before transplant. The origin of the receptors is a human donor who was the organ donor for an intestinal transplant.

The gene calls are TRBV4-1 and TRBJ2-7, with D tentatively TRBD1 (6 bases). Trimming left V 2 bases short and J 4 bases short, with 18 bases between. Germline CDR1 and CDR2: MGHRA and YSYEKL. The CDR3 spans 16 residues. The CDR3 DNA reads TGCGCCAGCAGCCAAAGGGGGATAGGAGGCCCTTACGAGCAGTACTTC. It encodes CASSQRGIGGPYEQYF.

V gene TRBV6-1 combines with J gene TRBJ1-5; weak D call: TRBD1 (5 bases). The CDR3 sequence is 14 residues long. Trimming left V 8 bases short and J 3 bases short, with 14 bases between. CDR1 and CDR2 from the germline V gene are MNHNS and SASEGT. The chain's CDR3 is CASASRDYNQPQHF. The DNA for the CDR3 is TGTGCCAGCGCATCCAGGGACTACAATCAGCCCCAGCATTTT.

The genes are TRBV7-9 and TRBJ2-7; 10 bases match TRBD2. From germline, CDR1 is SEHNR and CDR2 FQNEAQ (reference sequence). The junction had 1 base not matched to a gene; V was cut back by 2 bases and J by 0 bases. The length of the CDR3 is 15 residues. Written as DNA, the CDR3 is TGTGCCAGCAGCTTAAGCGGGGGGGCCTCCTACGAGCAGTACTTC. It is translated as CASSLSGGASYEQYF.

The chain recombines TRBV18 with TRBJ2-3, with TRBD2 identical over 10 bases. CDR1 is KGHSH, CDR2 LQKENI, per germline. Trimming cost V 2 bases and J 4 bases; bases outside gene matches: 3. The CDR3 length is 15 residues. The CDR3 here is CASSPVAGGPDTQYF. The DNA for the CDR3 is TGTGCCAGCTCACCAGTAGCGGGGGGCCCAGATACGCAGTATTTT.

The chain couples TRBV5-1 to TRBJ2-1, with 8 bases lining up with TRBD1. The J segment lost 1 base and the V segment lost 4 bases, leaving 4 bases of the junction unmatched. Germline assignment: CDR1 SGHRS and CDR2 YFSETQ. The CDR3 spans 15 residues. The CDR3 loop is CASSIRTGSYNEQFF. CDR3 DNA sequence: TGCGCCAGCAGCATCCGGACAGGGTCCTACAATGAGCAGTTCTTC.

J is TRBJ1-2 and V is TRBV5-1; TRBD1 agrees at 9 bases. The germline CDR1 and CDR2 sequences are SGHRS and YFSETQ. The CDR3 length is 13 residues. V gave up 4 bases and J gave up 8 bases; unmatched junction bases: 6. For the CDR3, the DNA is TGCGCCAGCAGCCCCGGACAGGGGAAGGGCTACACCTTC. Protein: CASSPGQGKGYTF.

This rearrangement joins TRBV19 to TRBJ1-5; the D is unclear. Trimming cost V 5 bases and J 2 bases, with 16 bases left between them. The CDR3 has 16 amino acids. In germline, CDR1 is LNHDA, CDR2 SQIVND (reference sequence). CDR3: CASSEREIRGNQPQHF. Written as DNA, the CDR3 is TGTGCCAGTAGTGAACGGGAAATTAGGGGCAATCAGCCCCAGCATTTT.

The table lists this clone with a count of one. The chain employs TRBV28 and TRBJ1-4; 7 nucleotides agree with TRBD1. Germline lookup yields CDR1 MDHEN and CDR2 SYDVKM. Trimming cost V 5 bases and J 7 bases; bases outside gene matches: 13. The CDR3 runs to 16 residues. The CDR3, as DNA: TGTGCCAGCAGTATTATACAGGGGTCGGTTTCTGAAAAACTGTTTTTT. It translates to CASSIIQGSVSEKLFF. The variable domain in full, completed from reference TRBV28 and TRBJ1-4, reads DVKVTQSSRYLVKRTGEKVFLECVQDMDHENMFWYRQDPGLGLRLIYFSYDVKMKEKGDIPEGYSVSREKKERFSLILESASTNQTSMYLCASSIIQGSVSEKLFFGSGTQLSVL.

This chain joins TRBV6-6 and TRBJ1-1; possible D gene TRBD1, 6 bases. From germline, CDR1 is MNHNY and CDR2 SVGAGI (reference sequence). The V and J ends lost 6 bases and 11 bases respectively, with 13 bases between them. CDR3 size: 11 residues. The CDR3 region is CASRQGGYAFF. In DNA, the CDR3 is TGTGCCAGCAGACAGGGAGGGTATGCTTTCTTT.

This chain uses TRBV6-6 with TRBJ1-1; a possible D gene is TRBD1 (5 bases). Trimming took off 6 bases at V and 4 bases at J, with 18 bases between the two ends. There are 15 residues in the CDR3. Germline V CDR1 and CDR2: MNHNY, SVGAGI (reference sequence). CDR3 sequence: CASSVPGWGGTEAFF. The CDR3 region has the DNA TGTGCCAGCAGCGTCCCGGGGTGGGGGGGCACTGAAGCTTTCTTT.

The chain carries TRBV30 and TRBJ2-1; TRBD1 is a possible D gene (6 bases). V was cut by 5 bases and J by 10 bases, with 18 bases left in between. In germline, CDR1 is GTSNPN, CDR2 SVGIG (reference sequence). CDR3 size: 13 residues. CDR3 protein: CAWAPQGSGEQFF. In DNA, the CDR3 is TGTGCCTGGGCCCCACAGGGTTCGGGGGAGCAGTTCTTC.

The CDR3 spells CASSEPGQGYEQYF. As DNA, the CDR3 is TGTGCCAGCAGTGAACCGGGACAGGGCTACGAGCAGTACTTC. The chain carries TRBV6-1 and TRBJ2-7; 9 positions match TRBD1. Germline-derived CDR1 and CDR2 are MNHNS and SASEGT. The ends lost 2 bases at V and 3 bases at J; junction bases unmatched: 2. There are 14 residues in the CDR3.

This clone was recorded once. The CDR3 reads CASSLRIVETQYF. DNA of the CDR3: TGTGCCAGCAGCCTTAGGATTGTCGAGACCCAGTACTTC. The chain couples TRBV13 to TRBJ2-5; no firm D call. Germline values: CDR1 PRHDT, CDR2 FYEKMQ (reference sequence). This CDR3 region has 13 residues. Trimming removed 5 bases at V and 5 bases at J, with 12 bases between.

The CDR3 DNA reads as TGTGCCAGCAGTGGCGGATGGACAGGGTGGAATTCACCCCTCCACTTT. Its translation: CASSGGWTGWNSPLHF. The chain is built from TRBV25-1 and TRBJ1-6; 8 positions match TRBD1. CDR1 and CDR2 from the germline V gene are MGHDK and SYGVNS. Trimming took 4 bases from V and 7 from J; bases not matched to a gene: 9. The CDR3 extends over 16 amino acids.

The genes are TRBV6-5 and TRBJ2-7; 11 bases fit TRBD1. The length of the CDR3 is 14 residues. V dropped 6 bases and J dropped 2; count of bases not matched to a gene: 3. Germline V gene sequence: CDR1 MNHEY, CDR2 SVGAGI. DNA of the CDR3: TGTGCCAGCAGGCGGACAGGGGGCCCCTACGAGCAGTACTTC. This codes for CASRRTGGPYEQYF.

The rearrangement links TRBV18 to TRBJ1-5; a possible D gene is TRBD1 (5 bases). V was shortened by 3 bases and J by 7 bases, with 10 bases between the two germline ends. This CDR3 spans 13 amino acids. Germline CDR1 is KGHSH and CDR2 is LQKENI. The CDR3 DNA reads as TGTGCCAGCTCACCGGGGGGGGTACAGCCCCAGCATTTT. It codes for CASSPGGVQPQHF.

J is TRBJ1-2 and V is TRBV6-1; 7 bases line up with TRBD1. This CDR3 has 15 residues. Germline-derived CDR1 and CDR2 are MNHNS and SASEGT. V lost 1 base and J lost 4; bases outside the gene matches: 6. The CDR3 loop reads CASSEGAGGIYGYTF. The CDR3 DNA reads TGTGCCAGCAGTGAAGGGGCAGGGGGGATCTATGGCTACACCTTC.

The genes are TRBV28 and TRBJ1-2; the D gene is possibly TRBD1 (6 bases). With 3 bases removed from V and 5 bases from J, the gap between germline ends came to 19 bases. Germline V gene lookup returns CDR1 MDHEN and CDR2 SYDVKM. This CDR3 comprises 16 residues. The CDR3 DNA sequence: TGTGCCAGCAGTTTGTCAATCACAGGGAAGGTGTATGGCTACACCTTC. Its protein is CASSLSITGKVYGYTF.

CDR3 bases: TGTGCCAGCTCACCCAGGTCAGGGTCTAGCACAGATACGCAGTATTTT. Translating it yields CASSPRSGSSTDTQYF. The genes are TRBV18 and TRBJ2-3; maybe TRBD1 (5 bases). There are 16 residues in the CDR3. V lost 3 bases to trimming and J lost 0 bases, with 13 bases between them. Per the germline V gene, CDR1 is KGHSH and CDR2 is LQKENI.

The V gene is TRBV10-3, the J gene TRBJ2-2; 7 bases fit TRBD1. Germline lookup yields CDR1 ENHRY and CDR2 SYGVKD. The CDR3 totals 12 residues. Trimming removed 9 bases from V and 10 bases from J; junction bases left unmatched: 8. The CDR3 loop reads CAITEGAAELFF. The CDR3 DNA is TGTGCCATTACAGAGGGGGCCGCGGAGCTGTTTTTT.

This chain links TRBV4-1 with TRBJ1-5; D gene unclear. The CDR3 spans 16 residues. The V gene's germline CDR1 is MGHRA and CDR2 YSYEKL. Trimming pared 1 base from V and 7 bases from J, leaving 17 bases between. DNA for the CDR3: TGCGCCAGCAGCCAAGTACCGCCAGTCGGTTCACAGCCCCAGCATTTT. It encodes CASSQVPPVGSQPQHF.

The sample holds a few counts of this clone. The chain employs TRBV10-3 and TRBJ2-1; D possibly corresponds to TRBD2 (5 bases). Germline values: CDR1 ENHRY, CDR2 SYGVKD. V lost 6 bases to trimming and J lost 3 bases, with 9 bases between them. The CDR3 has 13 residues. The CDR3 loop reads CAIREAVYNEQFF. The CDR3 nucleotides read TGTGCCATCAGGGAGGCAGTCTACAATGAGCAGTTCTTC.

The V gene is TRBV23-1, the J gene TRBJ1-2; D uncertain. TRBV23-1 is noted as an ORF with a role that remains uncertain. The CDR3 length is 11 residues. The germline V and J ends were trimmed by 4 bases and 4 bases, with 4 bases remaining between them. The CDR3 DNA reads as TGCGCCAGCAGTCGGCTCTATGGCTACACCTTC. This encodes CASSRLYGYTF.

The CDR3 loop reads CASSVGALSYEQYF. Here the CDR3 DNA reads TGTGCCAGCAGCGTAGGGGCCTTGTCCTACGAGCAGTACTTC. V and J are TRBV9 and TRBJ2-7; D ambiguous. This CDR3 contains 14 residues. CDR1 is SGDLS, CDR2 YYNGEE, per germline. Trimming took off 0 bases at V and 1 base at J, with 8 bases between the two ends.

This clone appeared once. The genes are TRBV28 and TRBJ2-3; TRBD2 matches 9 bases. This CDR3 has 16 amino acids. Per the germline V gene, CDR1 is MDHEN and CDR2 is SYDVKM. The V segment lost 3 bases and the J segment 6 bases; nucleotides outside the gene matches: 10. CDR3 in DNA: TGTGCCAGCAGTTTTAGCGGGGGCCCCTTGGGGGATACGCAGTATTTT. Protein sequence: CASSFSGGPLGDTQYF.

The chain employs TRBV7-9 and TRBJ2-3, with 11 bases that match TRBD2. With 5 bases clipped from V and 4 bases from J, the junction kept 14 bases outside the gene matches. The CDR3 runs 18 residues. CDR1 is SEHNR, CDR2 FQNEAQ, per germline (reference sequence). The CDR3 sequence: CASSPLTGIAGGPDTQYF. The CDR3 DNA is TGTGCCAGCAGCCCTCTTACGGGGATAGCGGGGGGGCCAGATACGCAGTATTTT.